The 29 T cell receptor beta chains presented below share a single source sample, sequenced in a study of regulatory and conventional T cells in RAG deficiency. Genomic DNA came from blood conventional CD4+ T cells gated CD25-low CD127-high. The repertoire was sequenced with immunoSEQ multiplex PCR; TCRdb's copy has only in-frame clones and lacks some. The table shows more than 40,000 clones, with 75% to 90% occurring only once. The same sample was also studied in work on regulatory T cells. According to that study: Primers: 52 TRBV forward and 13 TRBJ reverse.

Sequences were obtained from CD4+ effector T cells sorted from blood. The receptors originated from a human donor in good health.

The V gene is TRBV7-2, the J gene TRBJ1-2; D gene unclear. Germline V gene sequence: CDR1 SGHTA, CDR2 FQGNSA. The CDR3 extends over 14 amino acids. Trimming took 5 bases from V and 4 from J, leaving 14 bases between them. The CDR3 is CASSPRTAFYGYTF. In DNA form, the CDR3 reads TGTGCCAGCAGCCCTCGGACGGCTTTCTATGGCTACACCTTC.

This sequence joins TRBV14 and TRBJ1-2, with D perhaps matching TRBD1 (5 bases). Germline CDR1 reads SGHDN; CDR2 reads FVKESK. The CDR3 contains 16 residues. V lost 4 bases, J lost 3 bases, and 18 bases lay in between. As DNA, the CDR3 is TGTGCCAGCAGCCCCCTCCAGATCGGGACCGACTATGGCTACACCTTC. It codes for CASSPLQIGTDYGYTF.

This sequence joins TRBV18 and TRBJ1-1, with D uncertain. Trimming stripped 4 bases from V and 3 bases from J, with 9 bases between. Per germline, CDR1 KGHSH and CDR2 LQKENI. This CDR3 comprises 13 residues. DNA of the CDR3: TGTGCCAGCTCACAACTTATTGACACTGAAGCTTTCTTT. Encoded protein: CASSQLIDTEAFF.

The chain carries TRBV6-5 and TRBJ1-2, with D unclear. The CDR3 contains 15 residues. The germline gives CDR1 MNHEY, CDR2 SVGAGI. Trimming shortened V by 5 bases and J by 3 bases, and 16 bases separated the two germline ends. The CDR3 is CASSLTPGWDYGYTF. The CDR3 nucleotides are TGTGCCAGCAGTCTCACCCCCGGGTGGGACTATGGCTACACCTTC.

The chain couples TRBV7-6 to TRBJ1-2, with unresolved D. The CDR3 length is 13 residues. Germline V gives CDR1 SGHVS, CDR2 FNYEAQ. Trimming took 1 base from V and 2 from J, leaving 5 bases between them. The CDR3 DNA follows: TGTGCCAGCAGCTTAGACCAGAACTATGGCTACACCTTC. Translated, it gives CASSLDQNYGYTF.

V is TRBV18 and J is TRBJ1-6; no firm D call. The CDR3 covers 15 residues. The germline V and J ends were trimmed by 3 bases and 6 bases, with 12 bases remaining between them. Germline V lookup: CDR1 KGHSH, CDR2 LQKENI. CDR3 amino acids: CASSPSFGRNSPLHF. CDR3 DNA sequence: TGTGCCAGCTCACCTTCGTTTGGCCGTAATTCACCCCTCCACTTT.

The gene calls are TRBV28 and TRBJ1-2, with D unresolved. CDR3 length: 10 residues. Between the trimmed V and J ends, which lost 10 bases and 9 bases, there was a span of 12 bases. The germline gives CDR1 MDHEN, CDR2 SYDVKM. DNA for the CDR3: TGTGCCACCCGGACCAGTAGCTACACCTTC. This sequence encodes CATRTSSYTF.

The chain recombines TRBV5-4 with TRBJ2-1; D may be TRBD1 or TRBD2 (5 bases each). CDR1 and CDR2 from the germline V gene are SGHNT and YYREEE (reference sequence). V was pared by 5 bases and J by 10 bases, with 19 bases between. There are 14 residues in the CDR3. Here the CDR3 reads CASRQNSRDGEQFF. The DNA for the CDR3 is TGTGCCAGCAGACAAAATTCCCGGGACGGCGAGCAGTTCTTC.

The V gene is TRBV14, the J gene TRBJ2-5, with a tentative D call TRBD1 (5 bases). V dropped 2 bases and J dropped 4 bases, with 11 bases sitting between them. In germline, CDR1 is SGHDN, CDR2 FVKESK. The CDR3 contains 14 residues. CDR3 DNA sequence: TGTGCCAGCAGCCAAATTACAGGATCAGAGACCCAGTACTTC. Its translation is CASSQITGSETQYF.

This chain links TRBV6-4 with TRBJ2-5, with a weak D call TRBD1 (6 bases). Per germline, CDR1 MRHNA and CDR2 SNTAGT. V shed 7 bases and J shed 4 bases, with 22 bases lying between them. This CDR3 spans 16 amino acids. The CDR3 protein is CASIHYRDTRRETQYF. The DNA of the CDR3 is TGTGCCAGCATTCACTACCGGGACACCCGGCGAGAGACCCAGTACTTC.

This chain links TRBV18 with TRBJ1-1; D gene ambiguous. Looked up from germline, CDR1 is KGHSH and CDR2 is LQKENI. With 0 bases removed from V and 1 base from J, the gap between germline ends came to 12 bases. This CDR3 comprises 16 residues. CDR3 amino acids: CASSPPNGRENTEAFF. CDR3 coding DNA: TGTGCCAGCTCACCACCTAACGGGCGGGAGAACACTGAAGCTTTCTTT.

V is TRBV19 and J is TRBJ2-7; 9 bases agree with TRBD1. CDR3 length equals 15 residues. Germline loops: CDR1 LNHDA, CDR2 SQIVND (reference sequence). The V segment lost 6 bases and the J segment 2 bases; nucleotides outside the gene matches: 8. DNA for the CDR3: TGTGCCAGTAGGATGGACAGGGGCACTACCTACGAGCAGTACTTC. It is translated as CASRMDRGTTYEQYF.

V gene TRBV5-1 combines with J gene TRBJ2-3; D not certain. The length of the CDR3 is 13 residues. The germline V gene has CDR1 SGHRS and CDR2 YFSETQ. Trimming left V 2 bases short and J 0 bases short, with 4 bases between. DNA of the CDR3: TGCGCCAGCAGCTTAGGCAGCACAGATACGCAGTATTTT. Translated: CASSLGSTDTQYF.

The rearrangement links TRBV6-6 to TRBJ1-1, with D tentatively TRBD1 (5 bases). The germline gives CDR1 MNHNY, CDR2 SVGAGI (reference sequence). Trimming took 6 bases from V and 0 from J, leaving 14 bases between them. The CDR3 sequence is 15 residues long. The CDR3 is CASRLTTALNTEAFF. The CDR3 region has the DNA TGTGCCAGCAGGCTTACGACAGCTTTGAACACTGAAGCTTTCTTT.

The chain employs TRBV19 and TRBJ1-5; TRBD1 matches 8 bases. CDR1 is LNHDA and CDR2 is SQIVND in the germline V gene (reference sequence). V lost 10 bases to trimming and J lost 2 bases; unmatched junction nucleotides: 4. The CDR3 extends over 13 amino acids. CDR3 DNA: TGTGCCACCGACAGGGGCCGCAATCAGCCCCAGCATTTT. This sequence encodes CATDRGRNQPQHF.

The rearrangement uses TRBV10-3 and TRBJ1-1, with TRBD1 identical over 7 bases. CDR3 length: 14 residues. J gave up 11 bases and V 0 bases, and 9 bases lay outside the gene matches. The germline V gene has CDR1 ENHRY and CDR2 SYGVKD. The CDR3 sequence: CAISESIQGKGAFF. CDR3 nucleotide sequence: TGTGCCATCAGTGAGTCGATACAGGGGAAGGGGGCTTTCTTT.

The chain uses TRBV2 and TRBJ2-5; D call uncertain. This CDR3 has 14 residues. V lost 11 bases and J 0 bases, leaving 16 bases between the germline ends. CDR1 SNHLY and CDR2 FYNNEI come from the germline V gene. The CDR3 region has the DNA TGTGCCGGCACTCTAGGGATGTACCAAGAGACCCAGTACTTC. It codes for CAGTLGMYQETQYF.

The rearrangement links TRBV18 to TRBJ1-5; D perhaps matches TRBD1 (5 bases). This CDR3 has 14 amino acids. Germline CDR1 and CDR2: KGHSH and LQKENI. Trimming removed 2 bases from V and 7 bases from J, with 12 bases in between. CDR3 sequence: CASSPDSTGQPQHF. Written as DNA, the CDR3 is TGTGCCAGCTCACCAGATAGCACAGGACAGCCCCAGCATTTT.

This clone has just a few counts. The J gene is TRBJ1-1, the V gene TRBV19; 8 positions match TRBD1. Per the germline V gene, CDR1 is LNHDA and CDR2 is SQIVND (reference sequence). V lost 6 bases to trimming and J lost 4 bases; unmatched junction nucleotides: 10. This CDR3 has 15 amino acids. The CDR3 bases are TGTGCCAGTAGGACGGCAGGGGGCTTGCTCACTGAAGCTTTCTTT. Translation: CASRTAGGLLTEAFF.

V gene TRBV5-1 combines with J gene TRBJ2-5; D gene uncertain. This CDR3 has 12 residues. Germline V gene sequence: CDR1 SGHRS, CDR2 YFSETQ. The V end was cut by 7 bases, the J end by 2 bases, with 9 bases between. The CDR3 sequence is CASYRNQETQYF. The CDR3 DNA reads TGCGCCAGCTACCGGAATCAAGAGACCCAGTACTTC.

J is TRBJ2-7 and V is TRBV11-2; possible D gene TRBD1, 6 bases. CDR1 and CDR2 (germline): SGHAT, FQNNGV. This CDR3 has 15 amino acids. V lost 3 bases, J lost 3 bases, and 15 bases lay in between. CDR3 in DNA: TGTGCCAGCAGCTTCGACAGGATCCCCATCTACGAGCAGTACTTC. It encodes CASSFDRIPIYEQYF.

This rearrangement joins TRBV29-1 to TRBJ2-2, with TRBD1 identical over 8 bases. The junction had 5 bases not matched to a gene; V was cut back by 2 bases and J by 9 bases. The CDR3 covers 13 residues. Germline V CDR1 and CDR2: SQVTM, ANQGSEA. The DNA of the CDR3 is TGCAGCGTTGAAAGGTGGGACAGGAGGGAGCTGTTTTTT. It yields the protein CSVERWDRRELFF.

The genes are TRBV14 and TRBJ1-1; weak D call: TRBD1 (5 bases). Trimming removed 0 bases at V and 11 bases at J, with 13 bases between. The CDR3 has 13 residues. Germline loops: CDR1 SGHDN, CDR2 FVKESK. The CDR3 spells CASSQDWGRRAFF. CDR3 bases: TGTGCCAGCAGCCAAGATTGGGGCCGCCGGGCTTTCTTT. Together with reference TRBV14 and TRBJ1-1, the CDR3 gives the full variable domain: EAGVTQFPSHSVIEKGQTVTLRCDPISGHDNLYWYRRVMGKEIKFLLHFVKESKQDESGMPNNRFLAERTGGTYSTLKVQPAELEDSGVYFCASSQDWGRRAFFGQGTRLTVV.

CDR3 residues: CASSKLQGRGEKLFF. In DNA, the CDR3 is TGCGCCAGCAGCAAATTACAGGGTCGGGGGGAAAAACTGTTTTTT. V gene TRBV5-1 combines with J gene TRBJ1-4, with D maybe TRBD1 (6 bases). From germline, CDR1 is SGHRS and CDR2 YFSETQ. V was clipped by 4 bases and J by 8 bases, with 18 bases between them. This CDR3 spans 15 amino acids.

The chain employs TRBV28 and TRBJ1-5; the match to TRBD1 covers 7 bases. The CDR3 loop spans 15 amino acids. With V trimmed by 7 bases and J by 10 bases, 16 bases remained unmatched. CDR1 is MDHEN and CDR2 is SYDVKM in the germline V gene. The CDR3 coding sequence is TGTGCCAGCACCTTAGGGGGCGGGGATTATAAACCCCAGCATTTT. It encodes CASTLGGGDYKPQHF.

The CDR3 DNA reads as TGCGCCAGCAGTGAGAATTGGGGCAGCTCTGGAAACACCATATATTTT. Its protein is CASSENWGSSGNTIYF. The genes are TRBV10-2 and TRBJ1-3, with D possibly matching TRBD1 (5 bases). The CDR3 is 16 residues long. Germline CDR1 is WSHSY and CDR2 is SAAADI. Trimming took off 2 bases at V and 0 bases at J, with 11 bases between the two ends.

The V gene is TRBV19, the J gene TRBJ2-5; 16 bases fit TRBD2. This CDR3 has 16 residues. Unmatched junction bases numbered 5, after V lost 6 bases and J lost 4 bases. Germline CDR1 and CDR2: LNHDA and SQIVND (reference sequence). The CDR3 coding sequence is TGTGCCAGTAGCCTGGGACTAGCGGGAGGGAGAGAGACCCAGTACTTC. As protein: CASSLGLAGGRETQYF.

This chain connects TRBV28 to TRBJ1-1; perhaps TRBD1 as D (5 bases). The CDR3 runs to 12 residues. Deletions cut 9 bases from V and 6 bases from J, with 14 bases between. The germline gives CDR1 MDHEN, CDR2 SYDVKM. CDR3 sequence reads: CASFEGAAEAFF. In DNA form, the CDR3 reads TGTGCCAGTTTCGAAGGGGCAGCTGAAGCTTTCTTT.

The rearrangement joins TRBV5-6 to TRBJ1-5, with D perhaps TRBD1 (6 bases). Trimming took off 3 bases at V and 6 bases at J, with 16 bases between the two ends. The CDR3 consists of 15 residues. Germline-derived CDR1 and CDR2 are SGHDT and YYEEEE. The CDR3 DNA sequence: TGTGCCAGCAGCTACAGGACAGCGTTAACTCAGCCCCAGCATTTT. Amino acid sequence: CASSYRTALTQPQHF.